Below, 2 T cell receptor beta chains from the same sample are listed, as sequenced in a study of human T cells and chemical hapten exposure. In TCRdb, the RACE reads were re-called with MiXCR into one record per CDR3 protein. The table includes 240,000 or so distinct CDR3 sequences, around 9.3% detected once. The time point here: pre-sensitization, week 0. Treatment of the sample: therapeutic diphenylcyclopropenone sensitization with weekly scalp DPC. The starting material was whole blood, obtained in connection with sensitization to the hapten diphenylcyclopropenone (DPC). Receptors originate from a woman in her thirties or forties with alopecia areata. Some clones in this sample may be carry-over from other donors' samples.

V usage is TRBV7-2 and J usage is TRBJ1-5; D remains unclear. CDR3 length: 15 amino acids. V lost 4 bases to trimming and J lost 0 bases, with 10 bases between them. Germline lookup yields CDR1 SGHTA and CDR2 FQGNSA. CDR3 in DNA: TGTGCCAGCAGCTCTAGACCGAATAGCAATCAGCCCCAGCATTTT. Protein product: CASSSRPNSNQPQHF.

This clonotype has a handful of counts. The chain employs TRBV12-3 or TRBV12-4 and TRBJ2-7, with TRBD2 matching over 12 bases. The V and J ends lost 6 bases and 6 bases, in that order; junction bases with no gene match: 3. This CDR3 has 13 amino acids. The CDR3 protein is CASRPLAGGEQYF. DNA for the CDR3: TGTGCCAGCAGGCCACTAGCGGGAGGCGAGCAGTACTTC.